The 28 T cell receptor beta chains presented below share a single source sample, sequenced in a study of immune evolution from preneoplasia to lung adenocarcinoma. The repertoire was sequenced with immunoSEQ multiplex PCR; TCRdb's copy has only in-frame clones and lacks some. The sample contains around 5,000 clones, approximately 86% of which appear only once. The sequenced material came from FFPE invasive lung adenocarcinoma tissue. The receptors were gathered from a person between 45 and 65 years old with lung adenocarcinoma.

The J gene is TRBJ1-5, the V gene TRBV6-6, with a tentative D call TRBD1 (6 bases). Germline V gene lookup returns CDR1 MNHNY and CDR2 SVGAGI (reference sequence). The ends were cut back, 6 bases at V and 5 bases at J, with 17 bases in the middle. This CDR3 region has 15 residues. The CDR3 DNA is TGTGCCAGCAGGTCCAGGGGCGACGCGTATCAGCCCCAGCATTTT. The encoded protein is CASRSRGDAYQPQHF.

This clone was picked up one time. The CDR3 loop is CASSTSWTGSNEQFF. As DNA, the CDR3 is TGTGCCAGCAGCACCTCATGGACAGGGAGTAATGAGCAGTTCTTC. The rearrangement joins TRBV6-5 to TRBJ2-1; TRBD1 matches at 8 bases. The CDR3 has 15 residues. The V segment lost 6 bases and the J segment 7 bases; nucleotides outside the gene matches: 11. Per the germline V gene, CDR1 is MNHEY and CDR2 is SVGAGI.

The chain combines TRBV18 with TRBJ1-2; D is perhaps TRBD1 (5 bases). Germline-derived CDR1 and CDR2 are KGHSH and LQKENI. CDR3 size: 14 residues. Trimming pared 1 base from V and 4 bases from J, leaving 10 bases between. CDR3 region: CASSPLRETYGYTF. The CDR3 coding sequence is TGTGCCAGCTCACCACTCAGGGAGACCTATGGCTACACCTTC.

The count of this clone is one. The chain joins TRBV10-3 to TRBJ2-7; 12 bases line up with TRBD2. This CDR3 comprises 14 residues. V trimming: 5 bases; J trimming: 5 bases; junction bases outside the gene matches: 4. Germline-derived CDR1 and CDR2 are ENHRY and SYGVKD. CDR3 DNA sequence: TGTGCCATCAGTATGACTAGCGGGAGCAACGAGCAGTACTTC. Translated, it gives CAISMTSGSNEQYF.

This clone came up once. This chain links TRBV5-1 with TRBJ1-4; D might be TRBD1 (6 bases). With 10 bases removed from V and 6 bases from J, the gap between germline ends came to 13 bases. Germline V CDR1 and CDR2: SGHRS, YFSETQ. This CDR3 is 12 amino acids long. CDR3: CAPEGGDEKLFF. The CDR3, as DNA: TGCGCCCCGGAAGGGGGGGATGAAAAACTGTTTTTT.

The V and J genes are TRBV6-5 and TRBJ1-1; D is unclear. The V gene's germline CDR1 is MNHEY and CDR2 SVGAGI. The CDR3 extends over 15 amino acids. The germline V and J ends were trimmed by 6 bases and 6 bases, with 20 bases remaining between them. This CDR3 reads CASSPEFRTSSEAFF. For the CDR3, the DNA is TGTGCCAGCAGCCCCGAGTTTAGGACTAGCTCTGAAGCTTTCTTT.

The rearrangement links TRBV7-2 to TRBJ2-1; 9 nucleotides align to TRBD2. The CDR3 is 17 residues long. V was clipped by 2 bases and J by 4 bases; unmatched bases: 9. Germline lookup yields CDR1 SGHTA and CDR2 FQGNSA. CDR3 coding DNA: TGTGCCAGCAGCTTAAGCTTGCTGGCGGGAGGGTACAATGAGCAGTTCTTC. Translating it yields CASSLSLLAGGYNEQFF.

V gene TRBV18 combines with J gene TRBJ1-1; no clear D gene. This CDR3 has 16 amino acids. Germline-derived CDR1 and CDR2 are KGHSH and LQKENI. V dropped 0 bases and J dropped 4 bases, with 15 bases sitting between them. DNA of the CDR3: TGTGCCAGCTCACCACCCGCAGGCATTGGGAGCACTGAAGCTTTCTTT. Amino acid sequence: CASSPPAGIGSTEAFF.

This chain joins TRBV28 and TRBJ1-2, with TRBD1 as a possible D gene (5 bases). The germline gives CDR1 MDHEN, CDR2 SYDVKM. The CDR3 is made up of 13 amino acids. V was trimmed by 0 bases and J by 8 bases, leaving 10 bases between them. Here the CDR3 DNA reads TGTGCCAGCAGTTTATGGTTGGGGGTAGGCTACACCTTC. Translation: CASSLWLGVGYTF.

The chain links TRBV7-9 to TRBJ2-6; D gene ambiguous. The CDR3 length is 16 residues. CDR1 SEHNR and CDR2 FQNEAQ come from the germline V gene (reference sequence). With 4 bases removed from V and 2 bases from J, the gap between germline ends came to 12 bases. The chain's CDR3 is CASSSLGMAGANVLTF. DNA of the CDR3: TGTGCCAGCAGCTCACTTGGGATGGCTGGGGCCAACGTCCTGACTTTC.

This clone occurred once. In nucleotides, the CDR3 is TGTGCCAGCAGCGGCCATGGGGCCCCTGAAGCTTTCTTT. Translating it yields CASSGHGAPEAFF. This chain links TRBV7-9 with TRBJ1-1, with D possibly matching TRBD1 (5 bases). The CDR3 consists of 13 residues. Germline V gene data show CDR1 as SEHNR and CDR2 as FQNEAQ (reference sequence). V dropped 5 bases and J dropped 6 bases, with 13 bases sitting between them.

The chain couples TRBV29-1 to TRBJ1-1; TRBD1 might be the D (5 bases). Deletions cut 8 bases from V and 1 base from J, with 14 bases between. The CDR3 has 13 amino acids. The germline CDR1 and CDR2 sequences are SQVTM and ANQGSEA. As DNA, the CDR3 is TGCAGCCTAATCAAGGGGAAGAACACTGAAGCTTTCTTT. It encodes CSLIKGKNTEAFF. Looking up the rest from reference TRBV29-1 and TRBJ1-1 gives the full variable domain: SAVISQKPSRDICQRGTSLTIQCQVDSQVTMMFWYRQQPGQSLTLIATANQGSEATYESGFVIDKFPISRPNLTFSTLTVSNMSPEDSSIYLCSLIKGKNTEAFFGQGTRLTVV.

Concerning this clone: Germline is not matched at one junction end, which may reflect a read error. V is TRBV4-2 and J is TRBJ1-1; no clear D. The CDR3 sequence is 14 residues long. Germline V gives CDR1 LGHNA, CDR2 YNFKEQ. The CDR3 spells CASSQERLNTEVFF. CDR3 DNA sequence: TGTGCCAGCAGCCAAGAGCGCCTGAACACTGAAGTTTTCTTT.

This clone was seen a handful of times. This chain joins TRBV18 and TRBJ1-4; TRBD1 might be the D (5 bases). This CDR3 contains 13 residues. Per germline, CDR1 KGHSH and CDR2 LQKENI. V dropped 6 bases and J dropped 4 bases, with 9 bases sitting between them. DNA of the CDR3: TGTGCCAGCTCGCTGGGGGGTAATGAAAAACTGTTTTTT. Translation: CASSLGGNEKLFF.

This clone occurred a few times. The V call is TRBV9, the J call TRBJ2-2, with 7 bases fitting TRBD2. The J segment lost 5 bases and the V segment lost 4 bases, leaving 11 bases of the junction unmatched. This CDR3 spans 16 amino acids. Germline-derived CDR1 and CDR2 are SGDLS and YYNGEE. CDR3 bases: TGTGCCAGCAGCATAACCGGGACTACGAGGACCGGGGAGCTGTTTTTT. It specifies CASSITGTTRTGELFF.

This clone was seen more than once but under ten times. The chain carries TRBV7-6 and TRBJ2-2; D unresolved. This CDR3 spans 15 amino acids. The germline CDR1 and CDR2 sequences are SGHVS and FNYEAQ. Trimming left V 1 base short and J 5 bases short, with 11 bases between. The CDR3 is CASSLVRGTTGELFF. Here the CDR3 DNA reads TGTGCCAGCAGCTTAGTTCGCGGTACGACCGGGGAGCTGTTTTTT.

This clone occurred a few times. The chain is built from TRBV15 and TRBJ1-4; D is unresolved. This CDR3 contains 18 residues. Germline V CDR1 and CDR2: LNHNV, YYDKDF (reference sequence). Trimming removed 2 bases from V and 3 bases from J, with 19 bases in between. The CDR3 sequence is CATSRRYPSAGANEKLFF. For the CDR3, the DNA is TGTGCCACCAGCAGACGATACCCCAGTGCCGGGGCTAATGAAAAACTGTTTTTT.

CDR3 region: CASSSNRGGNGYTF. CDR3 sequence (DNA): TGTGCCAGCAGTTCTAACAGGGGCGGAAACGGCTACACCTTC. The chain links TRBV7-2 to TRBJ1-2, with 7 bases identical to TRBD1. Germline-derived CDR1 and CDR2 are SGHTA and FQGNSA. The CDR3 has 14 amino acids. V dropped 6 bases and J dropped 8; count of bases not matched to a gene: 12.

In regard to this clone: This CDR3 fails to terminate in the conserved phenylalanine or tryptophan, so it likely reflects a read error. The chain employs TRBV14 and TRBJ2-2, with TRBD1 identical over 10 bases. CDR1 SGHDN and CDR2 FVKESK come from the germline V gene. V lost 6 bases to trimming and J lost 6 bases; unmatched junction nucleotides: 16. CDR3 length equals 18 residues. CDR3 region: CASRPTPRQGASSGELFS. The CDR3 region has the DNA TGTGCCAGCAGGCCAACTCCGCGACAGGGGGCTTCGTCCGGGGAGCTGTTTTCT.

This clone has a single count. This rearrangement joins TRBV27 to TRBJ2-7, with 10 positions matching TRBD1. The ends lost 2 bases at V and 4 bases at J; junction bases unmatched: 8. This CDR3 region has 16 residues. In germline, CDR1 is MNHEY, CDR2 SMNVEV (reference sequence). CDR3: CASSLAATGQGYEQYF. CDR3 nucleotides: TGTGCCAGCAGTTTAGCGGCAACGGGACAGGGGTACGAGCAGTACTTC.

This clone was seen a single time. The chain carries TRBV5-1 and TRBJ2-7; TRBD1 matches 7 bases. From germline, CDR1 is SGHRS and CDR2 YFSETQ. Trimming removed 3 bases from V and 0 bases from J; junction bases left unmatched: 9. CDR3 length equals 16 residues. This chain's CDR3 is CASSSKDRTVSYEQYF. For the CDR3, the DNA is TGCGCCAGCAGCTCCAAGGACAGGACGGTCTCCTACGAGCAGTACTTC.

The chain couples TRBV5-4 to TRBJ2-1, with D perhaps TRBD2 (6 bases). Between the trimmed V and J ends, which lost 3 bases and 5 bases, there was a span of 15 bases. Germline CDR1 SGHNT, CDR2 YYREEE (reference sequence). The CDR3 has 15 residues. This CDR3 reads CASSSRLGVDNEQFF. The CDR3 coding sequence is TGTGCCAGCAGCTCTCGACTAGGAGTCGACAATGAGCAGTTCTTC.

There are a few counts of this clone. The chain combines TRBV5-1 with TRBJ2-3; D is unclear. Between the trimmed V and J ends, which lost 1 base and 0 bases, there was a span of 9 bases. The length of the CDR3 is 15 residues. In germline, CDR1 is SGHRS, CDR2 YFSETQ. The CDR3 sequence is CASSLRRSSTDTQYF. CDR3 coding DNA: TGCGCCAGCAGCTTGCGGAGATCTAGCACAGATACGCAGTATTTT.

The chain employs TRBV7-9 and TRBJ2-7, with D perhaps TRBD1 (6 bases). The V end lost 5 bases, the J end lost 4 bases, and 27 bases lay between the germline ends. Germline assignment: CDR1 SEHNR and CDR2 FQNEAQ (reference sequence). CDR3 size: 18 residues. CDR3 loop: CASSHLSPSAGTKYEQYF. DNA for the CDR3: TGTGCCAGCAGCCATTTATCCCCCTCCGCCGGGACAAAATACGAGCAGTACTTC.

This chain's CDR3 is CASSALAGSSYEQYF. The DNA for the CDR3 is TGTGCCAGCAGTGCCTTAGCGGGTTCTTCCTACGAGCAGTACTTC. The V gene is TRBV6-1, the J gene TRBJ2-7; 7 positions agree with TRBD2. With 4 bases clipped from V and 1 base from J, the junction kept 7 bases outside the gene matches. The CDR3 runs to 15 residues. Germline loops: CDR1 MNHNS, CDR2 SASEGT.

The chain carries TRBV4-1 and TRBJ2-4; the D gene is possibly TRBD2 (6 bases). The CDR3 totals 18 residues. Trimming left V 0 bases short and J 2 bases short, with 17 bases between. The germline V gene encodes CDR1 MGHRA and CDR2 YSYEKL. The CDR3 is CASSQDLRQGGSKNIQYF. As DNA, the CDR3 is TGCGCCAGCAGCCAAGATTTGAGGCAGGGAGGATCCAAAAACATTCAGTACTTC.

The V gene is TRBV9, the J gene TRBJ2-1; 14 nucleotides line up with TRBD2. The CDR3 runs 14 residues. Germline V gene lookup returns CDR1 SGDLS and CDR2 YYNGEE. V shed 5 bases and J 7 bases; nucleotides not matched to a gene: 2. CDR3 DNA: TGTGCCAGCAGTGGGACTAGCGGGAGAAATGAGCAGTTCTTC. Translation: CASSGTSGRNEQFF.

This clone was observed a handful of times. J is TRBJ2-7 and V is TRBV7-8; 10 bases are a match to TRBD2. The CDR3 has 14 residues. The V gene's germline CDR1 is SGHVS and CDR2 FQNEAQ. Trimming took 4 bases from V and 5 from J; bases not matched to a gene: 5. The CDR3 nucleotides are TGTGCCAGCAGCTCAGCGGGAGGGCCTCACGAGCAGTACTTC. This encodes CASSSAGGPHEQYF. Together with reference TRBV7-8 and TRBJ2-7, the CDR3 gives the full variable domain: GAGVSQSPRYKVAKRGQDVALRCDPISGHVSLFWYQQALGQGPEFLTYFQNEAQLDKSGLPSDRFFAERPEGSVSTLKIQRTQQEDSAVYLCASSSAGGPHEQYFGPGTRLTVT.